This T cell receptor beta chain came from a study of shared clonotypes between healthy human individuals. Assay: immunoSEQ multiplex PCR; the TCRdb copy retains only in-frame clones and omits some. The sample carries about 1 million clones, 75% recorded once. J gave up 4 bases and V 4 bases, and 4 bases lay outside the gene matches. The CDR3 has 15 residues. CDR1 is SGHDN and CDR2 is FVKESK in the germline V gene. About this clone: Its cognate antigen is unknown.

Study-wide findings and caveats: Limited genetic and exposure-history diversity came from having few donors. Generally, naive subsets (rather than memory subsets) showed larger estimated richness. A reduction in generation probabilities was seen for non-shared clonotypes relative to those shared by all four donors.

The sequenced sample consisted of memory CD4+ T cells sorted from blood. Subset meaning: CD45RA-negative fraction. V gene TRBV14 combines with J gene TRBJ1-4, with 9 positions matching TRBD1. The sequence derives from a young man in good health. CDR3 region: CASSPGQGFNEKLFF. The CDR3 DNA sequence: TGTGCCAGCAGCCCAGGACAGGGGTTTAATGAAAAACTGTTTTTT. Based on the CDR3 plus reference TRBV14 and TRBJ1-4, the full variable domain is EAGVTQFPSHSVIEKGQTVTLRCDPISGHDNLYWYRRVMGKEIKFLLHFVKESKQDESGMPNNRFLAERTGGTYSTLKVQPAELEDSGVYFCASSPGQGFNEKLFFGSGTQLSVL.